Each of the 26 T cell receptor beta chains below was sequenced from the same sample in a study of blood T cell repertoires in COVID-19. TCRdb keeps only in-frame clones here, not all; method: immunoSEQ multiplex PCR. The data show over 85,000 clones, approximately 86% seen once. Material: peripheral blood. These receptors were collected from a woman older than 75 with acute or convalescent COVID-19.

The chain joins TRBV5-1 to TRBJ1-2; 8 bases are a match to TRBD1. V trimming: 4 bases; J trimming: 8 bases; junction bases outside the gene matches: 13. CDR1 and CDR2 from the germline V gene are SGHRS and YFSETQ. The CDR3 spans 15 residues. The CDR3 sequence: CASSPGTGGSRGYTF. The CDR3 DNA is TGCGCCAGCAGCCCCGGTACAGGGGGAAGTCGGGGCTACACCTTC. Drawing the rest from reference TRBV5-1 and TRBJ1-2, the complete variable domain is KAGVTQTPRYLIKTRGQQVTLSCSPISGHRSVSWYQQTPGQGLQFLFEYFSETQRNKGNFPGRFSGRQFSNSRSEMNVSTLELGDSALYLCASSPGTGGSRGYTFGSGTRLTVV.

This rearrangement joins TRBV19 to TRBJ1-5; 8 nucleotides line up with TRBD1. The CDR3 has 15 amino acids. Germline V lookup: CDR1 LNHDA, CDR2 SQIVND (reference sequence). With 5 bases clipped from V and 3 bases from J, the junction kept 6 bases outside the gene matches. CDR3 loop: CASSPTGGPNQPQHF. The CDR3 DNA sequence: TGTGCCAGTAGTCCTACAGGGGGACCCAATCAGCCCCAGCATTTT.

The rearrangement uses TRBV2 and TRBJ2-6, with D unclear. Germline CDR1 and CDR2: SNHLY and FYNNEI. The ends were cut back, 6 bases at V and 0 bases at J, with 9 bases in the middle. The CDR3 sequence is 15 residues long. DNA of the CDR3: TGTGCCAGCAGGAGCCCCTCCTCTGGGGCCAACGTCCTGACTTTC. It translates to CASRSPSSGANVLTF.

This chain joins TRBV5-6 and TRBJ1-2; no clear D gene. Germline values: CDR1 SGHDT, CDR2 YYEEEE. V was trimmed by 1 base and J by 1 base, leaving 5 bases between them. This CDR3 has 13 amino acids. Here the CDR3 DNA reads TGTGCCAGCAGCTTGCGGAGTAACTATGGCTACACCTTC. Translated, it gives CASSLRSNYGYTF.

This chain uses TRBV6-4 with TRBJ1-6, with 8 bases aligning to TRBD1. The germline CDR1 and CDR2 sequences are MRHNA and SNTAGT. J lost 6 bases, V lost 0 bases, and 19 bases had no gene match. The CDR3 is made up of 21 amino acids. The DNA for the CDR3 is TGTGCCAGCAGTGACTCGAATCAGGACAGGGTAATTGAGTCTCCTAATTCACCCCTCCACTTT. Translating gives CASSDSNQDRVIESPNSPLHF.

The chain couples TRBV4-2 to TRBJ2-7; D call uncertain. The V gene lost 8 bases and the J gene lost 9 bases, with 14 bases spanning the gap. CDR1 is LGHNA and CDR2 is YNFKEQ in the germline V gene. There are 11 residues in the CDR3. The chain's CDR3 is CASASSVTQYF. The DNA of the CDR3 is TGTGCCAGCGCCTCAAGCGTTACGCAGTACTTC.

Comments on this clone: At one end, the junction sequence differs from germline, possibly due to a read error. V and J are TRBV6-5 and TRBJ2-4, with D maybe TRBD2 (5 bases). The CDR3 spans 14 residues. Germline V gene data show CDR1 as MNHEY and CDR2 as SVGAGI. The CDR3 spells CASRNREIINIQYF. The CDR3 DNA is TGTGCCAGCAGGAACCGGGAAATCATAAACATTCAGTACTTT.

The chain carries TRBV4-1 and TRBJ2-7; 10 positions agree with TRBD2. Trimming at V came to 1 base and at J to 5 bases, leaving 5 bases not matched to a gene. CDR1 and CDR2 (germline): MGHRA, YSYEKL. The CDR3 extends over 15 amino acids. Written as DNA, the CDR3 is TGCGCCAGCAGCCAAGGAGCGGGGGGGTTTGACGAGCAGTACTTC. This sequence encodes CASSQGAGGFDEQYF.

Written as DNA, the CDR3 is TGTGCCAGCTCCAGAACAGGGGTAACGGGCGGCTACACCTTC. Protein sequence: CASSRTGVTGGYTF. The rearrangement links TRBV18 to TRBJ1-2; 7 positions match TRBD1. This CDR3 contains 14 residues. V lost 6 bases, J lost 8 bases, and 12 bases stayed unmatched. Germline CDR1 reads KGHSH; CDR2 reads LQKENI.

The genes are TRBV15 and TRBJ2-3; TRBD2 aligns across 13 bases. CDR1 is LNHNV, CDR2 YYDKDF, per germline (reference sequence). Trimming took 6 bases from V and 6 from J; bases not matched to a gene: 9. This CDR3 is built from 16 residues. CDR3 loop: CATSLGLAGPGDTQYF. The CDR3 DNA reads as TGTGCCACCAGTCTGGGACTAGCGGGGCCCGGGGATACGCAGTATTTT.

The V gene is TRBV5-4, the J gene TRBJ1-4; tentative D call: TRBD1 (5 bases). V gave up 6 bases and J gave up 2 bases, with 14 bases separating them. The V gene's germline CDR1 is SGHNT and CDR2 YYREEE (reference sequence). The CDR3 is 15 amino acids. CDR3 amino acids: CASTTAGATNEKLFF. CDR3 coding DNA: TGTGCCAGCACAACGGCTGGGGCGACTAATGAAAAACTGTTTTTT.

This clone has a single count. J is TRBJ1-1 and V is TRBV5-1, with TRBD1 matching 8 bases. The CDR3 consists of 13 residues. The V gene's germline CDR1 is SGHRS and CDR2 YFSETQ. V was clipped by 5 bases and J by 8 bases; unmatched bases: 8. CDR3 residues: CASRETGAGEAFF. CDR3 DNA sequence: TGCGCCAGCAGAGAGACAGGGGCGGGGGAAGCTTTCTTT.

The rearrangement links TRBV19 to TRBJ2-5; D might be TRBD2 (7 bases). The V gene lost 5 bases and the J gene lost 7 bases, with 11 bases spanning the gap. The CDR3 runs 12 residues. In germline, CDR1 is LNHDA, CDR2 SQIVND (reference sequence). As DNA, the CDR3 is TGTGCCAGTAGTGCAGGGGAGGGGACCCAGTACTTC. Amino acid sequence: CASSAGEGTQYF.

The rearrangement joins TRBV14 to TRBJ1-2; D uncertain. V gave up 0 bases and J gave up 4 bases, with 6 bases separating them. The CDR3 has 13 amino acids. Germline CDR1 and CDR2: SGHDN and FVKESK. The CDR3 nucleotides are TGTGCCAGCAGCCAAGAACTGTTCTATGGCTACACCTTC. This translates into CASSQELFYGYTF.

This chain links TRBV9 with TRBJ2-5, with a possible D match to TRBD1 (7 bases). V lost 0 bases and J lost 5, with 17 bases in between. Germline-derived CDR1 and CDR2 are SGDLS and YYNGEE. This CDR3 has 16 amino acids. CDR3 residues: CASSVGAGGRGETQYF. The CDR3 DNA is TGTGCCAGCAGCGTAGGGGCAGGGGGGCGTGGGGAGACCCAGTACTTC.

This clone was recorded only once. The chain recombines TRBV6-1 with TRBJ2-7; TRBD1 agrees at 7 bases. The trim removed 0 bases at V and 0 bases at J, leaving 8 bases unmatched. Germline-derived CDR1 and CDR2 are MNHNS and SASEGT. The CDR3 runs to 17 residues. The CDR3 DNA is TGTGCCAGCAGTGAAGCTCTGACAGGGCTGAACTCCTACGAGCAGTACTTC. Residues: CASSEALTGLNSYEQYF.

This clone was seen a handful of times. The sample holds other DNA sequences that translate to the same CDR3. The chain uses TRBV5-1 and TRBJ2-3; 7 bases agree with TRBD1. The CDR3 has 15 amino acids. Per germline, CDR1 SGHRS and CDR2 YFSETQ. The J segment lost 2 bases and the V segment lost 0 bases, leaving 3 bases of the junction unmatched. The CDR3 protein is CASSLDRGDTDTQYF. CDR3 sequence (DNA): TGCGCCAGCAGCTTGGACAGGGGAGACACAGATACGCAGTATTTT.

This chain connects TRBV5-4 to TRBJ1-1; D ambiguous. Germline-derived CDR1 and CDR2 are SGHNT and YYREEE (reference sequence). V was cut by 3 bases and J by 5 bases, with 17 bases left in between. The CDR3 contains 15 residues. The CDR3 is CASSSGVKRWTEAFF. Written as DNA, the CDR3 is TGTGCCAGCAGCTCGGGAGTTAAACGGTGGACTGAAGCTTTCTTT.

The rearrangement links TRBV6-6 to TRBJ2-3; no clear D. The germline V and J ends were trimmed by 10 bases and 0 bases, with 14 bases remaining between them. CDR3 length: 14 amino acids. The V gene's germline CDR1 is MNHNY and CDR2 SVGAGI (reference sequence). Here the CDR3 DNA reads TGTGCCACCCGGTACTTTAGTAGCACAGATACGCAGTATTTT. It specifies CATRYFSSTDTQYF.

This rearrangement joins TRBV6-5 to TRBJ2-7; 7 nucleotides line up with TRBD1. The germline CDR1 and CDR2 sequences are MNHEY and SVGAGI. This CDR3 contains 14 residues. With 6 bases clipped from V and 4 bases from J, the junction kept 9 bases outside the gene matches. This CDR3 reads CASRRDRGIYEQYF. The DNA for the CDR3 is TGTGCCAGCAGACGGGACAGAGGTATATACGAGCAGTACTTC.

In DNA, the CDR3 is TGTGCCAGCAGTTACTCGAGGAGGGACTATGGCTACACCTTC. This codes for CASSYSRRDYGYTF. The V gene is TRBV6-5, the J gene TRBJ1-2; D is unclear. The V and J ends lost 0 bases and 3 bases respectively, with 8 bases between them. Germline V gives CDR1 MNHEY, CDR2 SVGAGI. The CDR3 length is 14 residues.

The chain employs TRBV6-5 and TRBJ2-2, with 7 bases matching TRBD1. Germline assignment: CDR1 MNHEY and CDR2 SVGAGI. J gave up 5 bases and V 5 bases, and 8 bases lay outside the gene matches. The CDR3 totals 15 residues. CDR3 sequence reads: CASSNDRVWTGELFF. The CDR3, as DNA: TGTGCCAGCAGTAACGACAGGGTTTGGACCGGGGAGCTGTTTTTT.

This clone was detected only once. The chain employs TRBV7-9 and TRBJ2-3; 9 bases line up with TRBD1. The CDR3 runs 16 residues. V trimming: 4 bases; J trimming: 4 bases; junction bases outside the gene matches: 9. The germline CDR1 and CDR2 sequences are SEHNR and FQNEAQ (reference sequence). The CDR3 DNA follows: TGTGCCAGCAGCTCGACAGGGGGAGGAGTAGCAGATACGCAGTATTTT. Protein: CASSSTGGGVADTQYF.

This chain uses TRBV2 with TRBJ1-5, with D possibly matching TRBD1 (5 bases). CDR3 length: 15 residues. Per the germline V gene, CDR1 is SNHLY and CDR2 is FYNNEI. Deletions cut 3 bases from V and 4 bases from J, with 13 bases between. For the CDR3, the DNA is TGTGCCAGCAGTGATTCCCAGGGCAGAAATCAGCCCCAGCATTTT. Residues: CASSDSQGRNQPQHF.

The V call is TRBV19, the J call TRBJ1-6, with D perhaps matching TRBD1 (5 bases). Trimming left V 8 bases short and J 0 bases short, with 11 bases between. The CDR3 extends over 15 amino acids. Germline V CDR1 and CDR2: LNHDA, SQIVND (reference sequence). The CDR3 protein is CASRRGSSYNSPLHF. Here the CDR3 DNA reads TGTGCCAGTCGACGGGGGAGCTCCTATAATTCACCCCTCCACTTT.

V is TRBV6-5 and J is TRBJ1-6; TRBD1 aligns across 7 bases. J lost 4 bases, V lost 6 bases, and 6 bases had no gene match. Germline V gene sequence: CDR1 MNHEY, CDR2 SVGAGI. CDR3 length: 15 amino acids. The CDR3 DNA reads TGTGCCAGCAGCCGAGGACAGGAATATAATTCACCCCTCCACTTT. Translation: CASSRGQEYNSPLHF.